Listed below are T cell receptor beta chains from one sample, sequenced in a study of OX40 agonist ivuxolimab in advanced cancers. The repertoire was sequenced with immunoSEQ multiplex PCR; TCRdb's copy has only in-frame clones and lacks some. The sample lists roughly 53,000 clones; around nine tenths were seen once. Sequencing was performed on CD4+ or CD8+ T cells sorted from blood, taken in a trial of the OX40 agonist ivuxolimab. The receptors were gathered from an adult with an advanced solid tumor such as melanoma, head and neck, liver or kidney cancer. The CDR3 runs from the conserved cysteine through the conserved F or W. A D gene is named only where the DNA matches it firmly. Clone size is stated in some rows and not others, as once, few, many or a class when expanded.

clone size: .; CDR3 length: 18; D gene: .; V gene: TRBV2; J gene: TRBJ1-1; CDR3 DNA: TGTGCCAGCAGTGAGACAGGACTCGCCTTTGGAACGAACACTGAAGCTTTCTTT; CDR3 protein: CASSETGLAFGTNTEAFF
clone size: .; CDR3 length: 15; D gene: .; V gene: TRBV5-1; J gene: TRBJ2-1; CDR3 DNA: TGCGCCAGCAGCTTGTTGGCTCCTTCTCGCAATGAGCAGTTCTTC; CDR3 protein: CASSLLAPSRNEQFF
clone size: .; CDR3 length: 12; D gene: TRBD1; V gene: TRBV30; J gene: TRBJ2-7; CDR3 DNA: TGTGCCTGGAGCGCACAGGGGTACGAGCAGTACTTC; CDR3 protein: CAWSAQGYEQYF
clone size: .; CDR3 length: 15; D gene: TRBD1; V gene: TRBV15; J gene: TRBJ2-7; CDR3 DNA: TGTGCCACCAGCAGAGGACAGGGAAGGGCCTACGAGCAGTACTTC; CDR3 protein: CATSRGQGRAYEQYF
clone size: .; CDR3 length: 13; D gene: .; V gene: TRBV2; J gene: TRBJ2-3; CDR3 DNA: TGTGCCAGCGGGGCGCAGGCCACAGATACGCAGTATTTT; CDR3 protein: CASGAQATDTQYF
clone size: .; CDR3 length: 18; D gene: .; V gene: TRBV18; J gene: TRBJ2-6; CDR3 DNA: TGTGCCAGCTCACCTCAGAGGGCGGGAAGTTCTGGGGCCAACGTCCTGACTTTC; CDR3 protein: CASSPQRAGSSGANVLTF
clone size: .; CDR3 length: 14; D gene: .; V gene: TRBV10-2; J gene: TRBJ2-5; CDR3 DNA: TGCGCCAGCAGTGAGGGCAGGGTCACAGAGACCCAGTACTTC; CDR3 protein: CASSEGRVTETQYF
clone size: .; CDR3 length: 18; D gene: TRBD1; V gene: TRBV27; J gene: TRBJ1-4; CDR3 DNA: TGTGCCAGCAGTTTATATGGGACAGGGGTAGCAACTAATGAAAAACTGTTTTTT; CDR3 protein: CASSLYGTGVATNEKLFF
clone size: .; CDR3 length: 16; D gene: TRBD1; V gene: TRBV11-2; J gene: TRBJ1-6; CDR3 DNA: TGTGCCAGCAGTCCCTCAACAGGGGGCAAGAATTCACCCCTCCACTTT; CDR3 protein: CASSPSTGGKNSPLHF
clone size: .; CDR3 length: 16; D gene: .; V gene: TRBV23-1; J gene: TRBJ2-5; CDR3 DNA: TGCGCCAGCAGCCACAAGTGTCACCAAAGGGGAGAGACCCAGTACTTC; CDR3 protein: CASSHKCHQRGETQYF
clone size: once; CDR3 length: 13; D gene: .; V gene: TRBV10-2; J gene: TRBJ1-6; CDR3 DNA: TGCGCCAGCAAGGGGCCAGACAATTCACCCCTCCACTTT; CDR3 protein: CASKGPDNSPLHF
clone size: few; CDR3 length: 14; D gene: TRBD2; V gene: TRBV30; J gene: TRBJ2-1; CDR3 DNA: TGTGCCTGGAGTCTTAGCGGGAGACACAATGAGCAGTTCTTC; CDR3 protein: CAWSLSGRHNEQFF
clone size: .; CDR3 length: 16; D gene: .; V gene: TRBV5-1; J gene: TRBJ2-1; CDR3 DNA: TGCGCCAGCAGGGTTAGTCTCCAGATCTCCTACAATGAGCAGTTCTTC; CDR3 protein: CASRVSLQISYNEQFF
clone size: .; CDR3 length: 15; D gene: .; V gene: TRBV28; J gene: TRBJ1-2; CDR3 DNA: TGTGCCAGCAGTCCACGGACCCGGGGGAACTATGGCTACACCTTC; CDR3 protein: CASSPRTRGNYGYTF
clone size: few; CDR3 length: 14; D gene: .; V gene: TRBV6-4; J gene: TRBJ2-3; CDR3 DNA: TGTGCCAGCAGTCCGGGACACCACACAGATACGCAGTATTTT; CDR3 protein: CASSPGHHTDTQYF
clone size: .; CDR3 length: 18; D gene: TRBD2; V gene: TRBV7-7; J gene: TRBJ2-5; CDR3 DNA: TGTGCTAGCAGCTTGGGGCGGGGACTAGCGGGAAGGCAAGAGACCCAGTACTTC; CDR3 protein: CASSLGRGLAGRQETQYF
clone size: .; CDR3 length: 15; D gene: .; V gene: TRBV5-1; J gene: TRBJ1-3; CDR3 DNA: TGCGCCAGCAGCCCCCGGGACAACTCTGGAAACACCATATATTTT; CDR3 protein: CASSPRDNSGNTIYF
clone size: .; CDR3 length: 12; D gene: .; V gene: TRBV19; J gene: TRBJ2-7; CDR3 DNA: TGTGCCACCCGGGGCGGATCCTACGAGCAGTACTTC; CDR3 protein: CATRGGSYEQYF
clone size: .; CDR3 length: 15; D gene: .; V gene: TRBV5-5; J gene: TRBJ2-3; CDR3 DNA: TGTGCCAGCACCCGCAGAGGTGTTGAGACAGATACGCAGTATTTT; CDR3 protein: CASTRRGVETDTQYF
clone size: .; CDR3 length: 15; D gene: .; V gene: TRBV7-8; J gene: TRBJ1-5; CDR3 DNA: TGTGCCAGCAGCTTAGCGGGCAGCTTCAATCAGCCCCAGCATTTT; CDR3 protein: CASSLAGSFNQPQHF
clone size: .; CDR3 length: 15; D gene: .; V gene: TRBV28; J gene: TRBJ2-7; CDR3 DNA: TGTGCCAGCAGGGGCCGCACTATGAGCTCCTACGAGCAGTACTTC; CDR3 protein: CASRGRTMSSYEQYF
clone size: once; CDR3 length: 15; D gene: TRBD1; V gene: TRBV29-1; J gene: TRBJ2-3; CDR3 DNA: TGCAGCGTTGAAGCTGGGGACAGGGGCACAGATACGCAGTATTTT; CDR3 protein: CSVEAGDRGTDTQYF
clone size: .; CDR3 length: 13; D gene: .; V gene: TRBV28; J gene: TRBJ1-1; CDR3 DNA: TGTGCCAGCACCCCCGGGGGAAACACTGAAGCTTTCTTT; CDR3 protein: CASTPGGNTEAFF
clone size: .; CDR3 length: 15; D gene: .; V gene: TRBV6-1; J gene: TRBJ2-6; CDR3 DNA: TGTGCCAGCAGTGTACAAGGCTCTGGGGCCAACGTCCTGACTTTC; CDR3 protein: CASSVQGSGANVLTF
clone size: .; CDR3 length: 13; D gene: TRBD1; V gene: TRBV10-2; J gene: TRBJ2-7; CDR3 DNA: TGCGCCAGCAGTAACAGGGGAGTCGGCGAGCAGTACTTC; CDR3 protein: CASSNRGVGEQYF
clone size: once; CDR3 length: 14; D gene: TRBD1; V gene: TRBV7-9; J gene: TRBJ2-1; CDR3 DNA: TGTGCCAGCAGCAGTAGGACAGGGGAAAATGAGCAGTTCTTC; CDR3 protein: CASSSRTGENEQFF
clone size: .; CDR3 length: 14; D gene: TRBD1; V gene: TRBV2; J gene: TRBJ1-5; CDR3 DNA: TGTGCCAGCAGAAGGACAGGGCGCAATCAGCCCCAGCATTTT; CDR3 protein: CASRRTGRNQPQHF
clone size: .; CDR3 length: 14; D gene: TRBD1; V gene: TRBV6-5; J gene: TRBJ2-7; CDR3 DNA: TGTGCCATCAGTACTTTGGGACAGGGAGACGAGCAGTACTTC; CDR3 protein: CAISTLGQGDEQYF
clone size: .; CDR3 length: 15; D gene: TRBD2; V gene: TRBV5-1; J gene: TRBJ2-3; CDR3 DNA: TGCGCCAGCAGCGAGGGACTAGCGGGAGTATATACGCAGTATTTT; CDR3 protein: CASSEGLAGVYTQYF
clone size: .; CDR3 length: 14; D gene: TRBD1; V gene: TRBV7-9; J gene: TRBJ1-5; CDR3 DNA: TGTGCCAGCAGCCGGGACAGGGACAATCAGCCCCAGCATTTT; CDR3 protein: CASSRDRDNQPQHF
clone size: .; CDR3 length: 15; D gene: .; V gene: TRBV18; J gene: TRBJ1-5; CDR3 DNA: TGTGCCAGCTCACCGGGGGGTGCTAGCAATCAGCCCCAGCATTTT; CDR3 protein: CASSPGGASNQPQHF
clone size: .; CDR3 length: 15; D gene: TRBD1; V gene: TRBV18; J gene: TRBJ1-1; CDR3 DNA: TGTGCCAGCTCACCAGGGACAGGGAGAAACACTGAAGCTTTCTTT; CDR3 protein: CASSPGTGRNTEAFF